Below are 30 T cell receptor beta chains sequenced from a single sample in a study of blood T cell repertoires in COVID-19. Generated by immunoSEQ multiplex PCR, the TCRdb table keeps only in-frame clones and is missing some. The sample has tens of thousands of clones; 78% are singletons. Sequenced input: peripheral blood. These receptors were collected from a human donor in a cohort sampled during active COVID-19.

This clone has just one count. The gene calls are TRBV29-1 and TRBJ1-1, with 8 bases fitting TRBD1. Germline-derived CDR1 and CDR2 are SQVTM and ANQGSEA. The CDR3 is made up of 13 amino acids. V gave up 6 bases and J gave up 4 bases; unmatched junction bases: 7. The CDR3 coding sequence is TGCAGCGTATATCGACAGGGGAGCACTGAAGCTTTCTTT. Encoded protein: CSVYRQGSTEAFF.

As concerns this clone: The same CDR3 arises from other DNA sequences in this sample as well. The rearrangement links TRBV7-8 to TRBJ2-7; no reliable D call. Germline CDR1 is SGHVS and CDR2 is FQNEAQ. This CDR3 contains 11 residues. The V gene lost 5 bases and the J gene lost 3 bases, with 5 bases spanning the gap. CDR3 sequence reads: CASSLLYEQYF. The DNA for the CDR3 is TGTGCCAGCAGCCTCCTCTACGAGCAGTACTTC.

J is TRBJ2-2 and V is TRBV19; the D gene is possibly TRBD1 (6 bases). CDR3 size: 17 residues. Trimming shortened V by 0 bases and J by 0 bases, and 11 bases separated the two germline ends. CDR1 LNHDA and CDR2 SQIVND come from the germline V gene (reference sequence). This CDR3 reads CASSIDQGLTNTGELFF. CDR3 bases: TGTGCCAGTAGTATAGATCAGGGGTTGACGAACACCGGGGAGCTGTTTTTT.

The V call is TRBV27, the J call TRBJ1-6; no clear D. V was trimmed by 2 bases and J by 5 bases, leaving 10 bases between them. The CDR3 spans 15 residues. Germline CDR1 reads MNHEY; CDR2 reads SMNVEV (reference sequence). The CDR3 reads CASSLVPEDNSPLHF. As DNA, the CDR3 is TGTGCCAGCAGTTTAGTTCCGGAGGATAATTCACCCCTCCACTTT.

The chain is built from TRBV5-1 and TRBJ2-5; no reliable D call. This CDR3 has 14 residues. V lost 1 base, J lost 2 bases, and 9 bases lay in between. Looked up from germline, CDR1 is SGHRS and CDR2 is YFSETQ. Here the CDR3 DNA reads TGCGCCAGCAGCTTGTACAGTCAACAAGAGACCCAGTACTTC. Translating it yields CASSLYSQQETQYF.

This chain links TRBV24-1 with TRBJ1-5; 12 nucleotides align to TRBD1. Germline values: CDR1 KGHDR, CDR2 SFDVKD. The CDR3 runs to 13 residues. V lost 9 bases, J lost 7 bases, and 3 bases stayed unmatched. For the CDR3, the DNA is TGTGCCACCGGGACAGGGGGCTCCCAGCCCCAGCATTTT. Its translation is CATGTGGSQPQHF.

V usage is TRBV4-3 and J usage is TRBJ1-4; 10 bases map to TRBD1. CDR1 LGHNA and CDR2 YSLEER come from the germline V gene. The CDR3 contains 18 residues. The V gene end was trimmed by 0 bases and the J gene end by 6 bases; junction bases not matched to a gene: 10. Written as DNA, the CDR3 is TGCGCCAGCAGCCAAGATTTGACAGGGGGCGCATTTGATGAAAAACTGTTTTTT. Translation gives CASSQDLTGGAFDEKLFF.

This chain uses TRBV18 with TRBJ1-2; a possible D gene is TRBD1 (6 bases). CDR3 length equals 15 residues. Trimming shortened V by 3 bases and J by 5 bases, and 16 bases separated the two germline ends. The germline gives CDR1 KGHSH, CDR2 LQKENI. CDR3 amino acids: CASSPSVQGRYGYTF. The CDR3 coding sequence is TGTGCCAGCTCACCGTCTGTTCAGGGGAGATATGGCTACACCTTC.

This clone was recorded a few times. The V and J genes are TRBV28 and TRBJ2-6; 8 bases are shared with TRBD1. There are 17 residues in the CDR3. Germline CDR1 is MDHEN and CDR2 is SYDVKM. V trimming: 7 bases; J trimming: 0 bases; junction bases outside the gene matches: 8. The CDR3 loop is CASTPGTGLSGANVLTF. The CDR3 DNA is TGTGCCAGCACACCCGGGACAGGCCTCTCTGGGGCCAACGTCCTGACTTTC. Full variable domain (outside the CDR3, taken from reference TRBV28 and TRBJ2-6): DVKVTQSSRYLVKRTGEKVFLECVQDMDHENMFWYRQDPGLGLRLIYFSYDVKMKEKGDIPEGYSVSREKKERFSLILESASTNQTSMYLCASTPGTGLSGANVLTFGAGSRLTVL.

This chain links TRBV15 with TRBJ2-1, with D tentatively TRBD2 (5 bases). The CDR3 covers 15 residues. CDR1 is LNHNV, CDR2 YYDKDF, per germline (reference sequence). Between the trimmed V and J ends, which lost 3 bases and 0 bases, there was a span of 9 bases. CDR3 DNA: TGTGCCACCAGCAGGGCGGGCTACTCCTACAATGAGCAGTTCTTC. Translating gives CATSRAGYSYNEQFF.

This sequence joins TRBV6-5 and TRBJ2-5, with 7 bases aligning to TRBD1. The V gene's germline CDR1 is MNHEY and CDR2 SVGAGI. J gave up 5 bases and V 0 bases, and 6 bases lay outside the gene matches. The CDR3 runs 15 residues. For the CDR3, the DNA is TGTGCCAGCAGTTACTCACAGGGGCGCCGGGAGACCCAGTACTTC. Translated: CASSYSQGRRETQYF.

The rearrangement uses TRBV5-4 and TRBJ2-4; 8 bases are a match to TRBD2. The ends lost 3 bases at V and 4 bases at J; junction bases unmatched: 9. Germline assignment: CDR1 SGHNT and CDR2 YYREEE (reference sequence). The CDR3 extends over 16 amino acids. CDR3 nucleotide sequence: TGTGCCAGCAGCTCTAAAACTAGCGGTGGGAAAAACATTCAGTACTTC. Protein sequence: CASSSKTSGGKNIQYF.

The chain recombines TRBV18 with TRBJ2-7; D uncertain. The CDR3 has 12 residues. The V and J ends lost 1 base and 6 bases respectively, with 7 bases between them. Looked up from germline, CDR1 is KGHSH and CDR2 is LQKENI. In nucleotides, the CDR3 is TGTGCCAGCTCACCACTGAGGTCCGAGCAGTACTTC. It translates to CASSPLRSEQYF.

This clone was observed a few times. This sequence joins TRBV7-8 and TRBJ1-2; D perhaps matches TRBD1 (6 bases). Germline lookup yields CDR1 SGHVS and CDR2 FQNEAQ. V was pared by 5 bases and J by 4 bases, with 11 bases between. The CDR3 extends over 13 amino acids. The CDR3 sequence: CASSGQGIYGYTF. The CDR3 DNA follows: TGTGCCAGCAGCGGGCAGGGGATCTATGGCTACACCTTC.

This chain links TRBV28 with TRBJ2-7; D gene unclear. V was shortened by 7 bases and J by 10 bases, with 17 bases between the two germline ends. The CDR3 contains 12 residues. Germline CDR1 MDHEN, CDR2 SYDVKM. CDR3 coding DNA: TGTGCCAGCACCTTGAGAGGCCGGCCACAGTACTTC. This translates into CASTLRGRPQYF.

V usage is TRBV10-1 and J usage is TRBJ1-1, with unresolved D. The CDR3 spans 13 residues. Trimming stripped 3 bases from V and 0 bases from J, with 5 bases between. CDR1 and CDR2 from the germline V gene are WNHNN and SYGVQD (reference sequence). The CDR3 nucleotides are TGCGCCAGCAGTGATTCAGTGAACACTGAAGCTTTCTTT. Residues: CASSDSVNTEAFF.

J is TRBJ2-7 and V is TRBV15, with 9 bases lining up with TRBD1. This CDR3 spans 14 amino acids. Germline loops: CDR1 LNHNV, CDR2 YYDKDF (reference sequence). J lost 2 bases, V lost 1 base, and 0 bases had no gene match. CDR3 in amino acids: CATSRGTGAYEQYF. CDR3 in DNA: TGTGCCACCAGCAGAGGGACAGGGGCCTACGAGCAGTACTTC.

The rearrangement joins TRBV6-1 to TRBJ1-3; 12 nucleotides match TRBD1. Trimming removed 4 bases from V and 4 bases from J; junction bases left unmatched: 5. The CDR3 is made up of 16 amino acids. Germline values: CDR1 MNHNS, CDR2 SASEGT. The CDR3 is CASSGGQGARGNTIYF. For the CDR3, the DNA is TGTGCCAGCAGTGGGGGACAGGGGGCAAGAGGAAACACCATATATTTT.

This chain connects TRBV7-9 to TRBJ1-2, with 9 bases identical to TRBD1. Looked up from germline, CDR1 is SEHNR and CDR2 is FQNEAQ (reference sequence). The length of the CDR3 is 17 residues. V was clipped by 5 bases and J by 0 bases; unmatched bases: 10. The DNA of the CDR3 is TGTGCCAGCAGCCGGCCTTGGACAGGGGAGACTAACTATGGCTACACCTTC. Its protein product is CASSRPWTGETNYGYTF.

The genes are TRBV18 and TRBJ1-1; weak D call: TRBD1 (6 bases). The CDR3 runs to 14 residues. Germline loops: CDR1 KGHSH, CDR2 LQKENI. V was cut by 4 bases and J by 2 bases, with 11 bases left in between. Written as DNA, the CDR3 is TGTGCCAGCTCACTTCTGACAGGAAACACTGAAGCTTTCTTT. Its protein is CASSLLTGNTEAFF.

This clone was recorded once. The chain has TRBV7-2 and TRBJ2-7, with D possibly TRBD2 on 7 matching bases. CDR1 is SGHTA, CDR2 FQGNSA, per germline. Trimming shortened V by 1 base and J by 3 bases, and 19 bases separated the two germline ends. CDR3 length equals 17 residues. The CDR3 is CASSLGGARGGIYEQYF. CDR3 nucleotide sequence: TGTGCCAGCAGCTTAGGTGGGGCGAGGGGGGGGATCTACGAGCAGTACTTC.

This chain connects TRBV7-9 to TRBJ1-2, with a possible D match to TRBD1 (5 bases). Germline assignment: CDR1 SEHNR and CDR2 FQNEAQ (reference sequence). The CDR3 covers 15 residues. The V end was cut by 4 bases, the J end by 2 bases, with 14 bases between. CDR3 protein: CASSSSVQGNYGYTF. The CDR3 bases are TGTGCCAGCAGCTCGTCGGTTCAGGGAAACTATGGCTACACCTTC.

The chain is built from TRBV11-2 and TRBJ2-7; D gene unclear. The CDR3 is made up of 13 amino acids. V was shortened by 3 bases and J by 1 base, with 7 bases between the two germline ends. The V gene's germline CDR1 is SGHAT and CDR2 FQNNGV. The CDR3 here is CASSFGPSYEQYF. CDR3 sequence (DNA): TGTGCCAGCAGCTTCGGTCCTTCCTACGAGCAGTACTTC. The full variable domain, completed using reference TRBV11-2 and TRBJ2-7, is EAGVAQSPRYKIIEKRQSVAFWCNPISGHATLYWYQQILGQGPKLLIQFQNNGVVDDSQLPKDRFSAERLKGVDSTLKIQPAKLEDSAVYLCASSFGPSYEQYFGPGTRLTVT.

This chain links TRBV6-1 with TRBJ1-2, with D perhaps matching TRBD1 (5 bases). This CDR3 contains 15 residues. The V gene lost 0 bases and the J gene lost 7 bases, with 15 bases spanning the gap. The V gene's germline CDR1 is MNHNS and CDR2 SASEGT. In nucleotides, the CDR3 is TGTGCCAGCAGTGAAGCCGGGGGAATAGTGAGTGGCTACACCTTC. Translated: CASSEAGGIVSGYTF.

The table lists this clone with a few counts. This sequence joins TRBV9 and TRBJ1-4, with D possibly matching TRBD1 (5 bases). Germline V CDR1 and CDR2: SGDLS, YYNGEE. With 0 bases removed from V and 7 bases from J, the gap between germline ends came to 10 bases. This CDR3 region has 14 residues. The CDR3 loop is CASSVEAGLEKLFF. CDR3 nucleotide sequence: TGTGCCAGCAGCGTAGAGGCAGGGCTTGAAAAACTGTTTTTT.

The CDR3 nucleotides read TGTGCCAGCAGGTCGGGACAGCGGAATGAAAAACTGTTTTTT. Amino acid sequence: CASRSGQRNEKLFF. The rearrangement links TRBV11-2 to TRBJ1-4; 7 positions match TRBD1. The junction had 6 bases not matched to a gene; V was cut back by 6 bases and J by 5 bases. The CDR3 length is 14 residues. CDR1 and CDR2 from the germline V gene are SGHAT and FQNNGV.

The chain recombines TRBV18 with TRBJ1-1; TRBD1 matches at 7 bases. The CDR3 spans 15 residues. The germline V gene encodes CDR1 KGHSH and CDR2 LQKENI. The V segment lost 5 bases and the J segment 5 bases; nucleotides outside the gene matches: 11. DNA for the CDR3: TGTGCCAGCTCAACGACCCGACAGGGTGAGACTGAAGCTTTCTTT. Protein product: CASSTTRQGETEAFF.

This sequence joins TRBV7-2 and TRBJ2-3, with TRBD2 matching over 13 bases. Trimming took 1 base from V and 6 from J; bases not matched to a gene: 7. CDR3 length: 17 residues. The V gene's germline CDR1 is SGHTA and CDR2 FQGNSA. This CDR3 reads CASSLGTSGGGQDTQYF. The DNA of the CDR3 is TGTGCCAGCAGCTTAGGGACTAGCGGGGGAGGTCAGGATACGCAGTATTTT.

The rearrangement uses TRBV9 and TRBJ2-7, with 11 bases aligning to TRBD1. Germline values: CDR1 SGDLS, CDR2 YYNGEE. This CDR3 has 15 amino acids. The J segment lost 4 bases and the V segment lost 0 bases, leaving 3 bases of the junction unmatched. The CDR3 protein is CASSVGGQGGYEQYF. CDR3 nucleotides: TGTGCCAGCAGCGTAGGGGGACAGGGGGGTTACGAGCAGTACTTC.

This clone was counted once. The V and J genes are TRBV5-6 and TRBJ2-4; 10 bases align to TRBD2. The CDR3 has 15 amino acids. Germline CDR1 is SGHDT and CDR2 is YYEEEE. The V segment lost 1 base and the J segment 7 bases; nucleotides outside the gene matches: 5. CDR3 sequence reads: CASSLKGLAWNIQYF. CDR3 bases: TGTGCCAGCAGCTTGAAGGGACTAGCGTGGAACATTCAGTACTTC.